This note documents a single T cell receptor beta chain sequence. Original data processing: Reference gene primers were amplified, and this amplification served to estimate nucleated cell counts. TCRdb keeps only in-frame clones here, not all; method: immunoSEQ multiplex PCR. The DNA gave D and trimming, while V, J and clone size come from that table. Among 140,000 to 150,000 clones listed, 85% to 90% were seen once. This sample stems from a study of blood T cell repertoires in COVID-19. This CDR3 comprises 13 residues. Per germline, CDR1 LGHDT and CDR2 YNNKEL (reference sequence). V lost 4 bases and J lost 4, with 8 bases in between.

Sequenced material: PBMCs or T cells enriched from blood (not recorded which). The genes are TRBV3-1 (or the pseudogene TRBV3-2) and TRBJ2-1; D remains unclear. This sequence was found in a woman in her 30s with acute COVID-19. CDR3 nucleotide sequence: TGTGCCAGCAGCCCCTACCTTTACAATGAGCAGTTCTTC. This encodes CASSPYLYNEQFF.